This record looks at one T cell receptor beta chain sequence and its context. The sample has other DNA sequences that encode this CDR3 too. Repertoires were generated with immunoSEQ multiplex PCR, while TCRdb's copy carries only in-frame clones and drops some. This sample has fewer than 500,000 clones; 80% to 90% occur once, and the top ten carry 1.3%. V was pared by 2 bases and J by 2 bases, with 6 bases between. The CDR3 is 13 residues long. Germline V gene data show CDR1 as LNHDA and CDR2 as SQIVND (reference sequence). This entry belongs to a study of blood T cell repertoires in COVID-19. Study details: Nucleic acid was either cDNA or gDNA, and it came from T cells, B-cell-depleted T cells, or PBMCs.

The receptor comes from a man in his thirties or forties who had recovered from COVID-19. Specimen: PBMCs or T cells enriched from blood (not recorded which). The rearrangement uses TRBV19 and TRBJ1-1, with unresolved D. The CDR3: CASSIRGNTEAFF. The CDR3, as DNA: TGTGCCAGTAGTATACGGGGAAACACTGAAGCTTTCTTT.